This TCR beta chain was sequenced for a study of cytomegalovirus exposure and HLA in healthy donors. In the study overall: Later, an analysis reported that the approximately 120 validation repertoires had used the same platform as the roughly 660 first-cohort repertoires.

General study points: CMV antigen specificity was confirmed in vitro for three CMV-associated chains.

Concerning this clone: Its specificity is unknown.

The protocol was immunoSEQ multiplex PCR, while the TCRdb copy is restricted to in-frame clones and leaves out a portion. The sample lists 90,000 to 150,000 clones, over 75% occurring once. Germline V gene sequence: CDR1 WNHNN, CDR2 SYGVQD (reference sequence). J lost 5 bases, V lost 6 bases, and 13 bases had no gene match. The CDR3 consists of 15 residues. The sample comprised PBMCs. The receptor comes from a woman aged 30 to 39 in good health and CMV-seronegative. V and J are TRBV10-1 and TRBJ2-7; TRBD1 agrees at 7 bases. CDR3 region: CASSATQTGKDEQYF. The CDR3, as DNA: TGCGCCAGCAGCGCTACCCAGACAGGGAAGGACGAGCAGTACTTC.